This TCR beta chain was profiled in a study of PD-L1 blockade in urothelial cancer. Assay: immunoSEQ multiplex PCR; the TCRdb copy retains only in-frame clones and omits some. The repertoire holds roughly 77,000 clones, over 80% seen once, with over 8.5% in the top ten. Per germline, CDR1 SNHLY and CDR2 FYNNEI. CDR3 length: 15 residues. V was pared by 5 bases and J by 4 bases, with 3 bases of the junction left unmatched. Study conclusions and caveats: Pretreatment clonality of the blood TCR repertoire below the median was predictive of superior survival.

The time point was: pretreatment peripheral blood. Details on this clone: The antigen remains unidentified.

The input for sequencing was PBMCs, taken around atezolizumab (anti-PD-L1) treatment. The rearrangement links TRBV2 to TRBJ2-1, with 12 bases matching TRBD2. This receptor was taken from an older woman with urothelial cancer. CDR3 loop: CASSSTSGGYNEQFF. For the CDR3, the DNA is TGTGCCAGCAGTTCGACTAGCGGGGGATACAATGAGCAGTTCTTC.